The 27 T cell receptor beta chains below all came from one sample that was sequenced in a study of T-cell reconstitution after alpha-beta-depleted transplantation in children. Library preparation (for TCRbeta) was performed with unique molecular identifiers. Each CDR3 protein is one row after TCRdb ran MiXCR on the PCR reads. The data show hundreds of thousands of distinct CDR3 sequences, 16% seen once. The sequencing here drew on PBMCs from the stem cell graft donor, taken from the stem cell graft. The receptor set was obtained from a human donor who donated a stem cell graft to a child with acute myeloid leukemia.

The chain combines TRBV27 with TRBJ2-1; perhaps TRBD2 as D (5 bases). Trimming shortened V by 2 bases and J by 9 bases, and 11 bases separated the two germline ends. The CDR3 has 13 amino acids. Per germline, CDR1 MNHEY and CDR2 SMNVEV (reference sequence). The CDR3, as DNA: TGTGCCAGCAGTTTAAGAGGGATGAGTGAGCAGTTCTTC. Protein: CASSLRGMSEQFF.

In its sample, this clonotype was seen a few times. This rearrangement joins TRBV18 to TRBJ1-4; D is possibly TRBD1 (5 bases). The CDR3 length is 15 residues. CDR1 KGHSH and CDR2 LQKENI come from the germline V gene. V gave up 3 bases and J gave up 4 bases, with 12 bases separating them. The chain's CDR3 is CASSPPGLGNEKLFF. The CDR3 coding sequence is TGTGCCAGCTCACCGCCGGGACTGGGTAATGAAAAACTGTTTTTT. The entire variable domain, with the rest obtained from reference TRBV18 and TRBJ1-4, is as follows: NAGVMQNPRHLVRRRGQEARLRCSPMKGHSHVYWYRQLPEEGLKFMVYLQKENIIDESGMPKERFSAEFPKEGPSILRIQQVVRGDSAAYFCASSPPGLGNEKLFFGSGTQLSVL.

The CDR3 loop is CASSFDGGANTEAFF. CDR3 in DNA: TGTGCCAGCAGCTTTGATGGGGGGGCGAACACTGAAGCTTTCTTT. The chain links TRBV5-4 to TRBJ1-1, with D tentatively TRBD1 (6 bases). The length of the CDR3 is 15 residues. V gave up 2 bases and J gave up 1 base, with 12 bases separating them. From germline, CDR1 is SGHNT and CDR2 YYREEE (reference sequence).

The table lists this clonotype with many counts. The genes are TRBV11-2 and TRBJ1-6, with no clear D. Trimming pared 7 bases from V and 5 bases from J, leaving 6 bases between. This CDR3 region has 12 residues. Germline CDR1 and CDR2: SGHAT and FQNNGV. The CDR3 loop is CASKDHNSPLHF. The CDR3 nucleotides are TGTGCCAGCAAGGACCATAATTCACCCCTCCACTTT.

This clonotype was counted between two and nine times. The rearrangement uses TRBV6-6 and TRBJ1-4; D gene ambiguous. Trimming left V 7 bases short and J 0 bases short, with 6 bases between. Germline V lookup: CDR1 MNHNY, CDR2 SVGAGI (reference sequence). The CDR3 has 13 residues. This CDR3 is CASTPTTNEKLFF. CDR3 sequence (DNA): TGTGCCAGCACCCCTACAACTAATGAAAAACTGTTTTTT.

This clonotype was observed at least ten times. The chain recombines TRBV6-5 with TRBJ2-7, with D possibly called TRBD1 or TRBD2 (5 bases each). The V and J ends lost 0 bases and 3 bases respectively, with 12 bases between them. CDR3 length: 15 residues. Germline V gene lookup returns CDR1 MNHEY and CDR2 SVGAGI. CDR3 nucleotide sequence: TGTGCCAGCAGTTACTCGAGTGAGAGGGGCTACGAGCAGTACTTC. As protein: CASSYSSERGYEQYF.

In regard to this clonotype: It may be a read error: a sequence one base away is much more abundant. The chain employs TRBV20-1 and TRBJ2-5, with D unresolved. Germline values: CDR1 DFQATT, CDR2 SNEGSKA (reference sequence). V lost 4 bases, J lost 6 bases, and 6 bases lay in between. The CDR3 length is 10 residues. CDR3 amino acids: CSATEKTQYF. The CDR3 DNA reads as TGCAGTGCTACAGAAAAGACCCAGTACTTC.

The gene calls are TRBV11-2 and TRBJ2-2; 10 bases line up with TRBD2. The CDR3 covers 17 residues. Germline CDR1 reads SGHAT; CDR2 reads FQNNGV. The V and J ends lost 3 bases and 1 base, in that order; junction bases with no gene match: 5. The CDR3 DNA reads as TGTGCCAGCAGCTTTTTAGCGGGGGGCAGGAACACCGGGGAGCTGTTTTTT. This translates into CASSFLAGGRNTGELFF.

Many counts were recorded for this clonotype. The gene calls are TRBV20-1 and TRBJ1-1, with unresolved D. Germline V gene sequence: CDR1 DFQATT, CDR2 SNEGSKA (reference sequence). This CDR3 has 11 residues. V was clipped by 4 bases and J by 8 bases, with 11 bases between them. CDR3 sequence: CSATPHREAFF. The CDR3 bases are TGCAGTGCTACTCCCCATAGGGAAGCTTTCTTT.

This chain links TRBV15 with TRBJ2-5; D is possibly TRBD1 or TRBD2 (5 bases each). Germline V lookup: CDR1 LNHNV, CDR2 YYDKDF (reference sequence). The CDR3 is 15 residues long. The V end lost 4 bases, the J end lost 1 base, and 13 bases lay between the germline ends. The CDR3 DNA reads as TGTGCCACCAGCATTTTGAGGGGTCCCCAAGAGACCCAGTACTTC. Translated, it gives CATSILRGPQETQYF.

The CDR3 bases are TGTGCCAGCAGCGACTTGACCGACACGAACTCACCCCTCCACTTT. It encodes CASSDLTDTNSPLHF. The chain has TRBV2 and TRBJ1-6; D is ambiguous. The CDR3 consists of 15 residues. Trimming stripped 6 bases from V and 10 bases from J, with 19 bases between. Germline CDR1 is SNHLY and CDR2 is FYNNEI.

The chain employs TRBV5-1 and TRBJ2-7, with a tentative D call TRBD1 (5 bases). Per the germline V gene, CDR1 is SGHRS and CDR2 is YFSETQ. Trimming took off 2 bases at V and 5 bases at J, with 14 bases between the two ends. This CDR3 has 14 amino acids. The DNA for the CDR3 is TGCGCCAGCAGCTTAGACAGATACCCGGACGAGCAGTACTTC. Amino acids: CASSLDRYPDEQYF.

The J gene is TRBJ1-1, the V gene TRBV12-3 or TRBV12-4, with D hard to call. With 2 bases removed from V and 7 bases from J, the gap between germline ends came to 8 bases. The CDR3 is 12 amino acids. CDR3 nucleotide sequence: TGTGCCAGCAGTTTATGGATCAATGAAGCTTTCTTT. Residues: CASSLWINEAFF.

On this clonotype: A much bigger clone sits one base away, suggesting this may be a read error. Likely a read error: the CDR3 ends without its conserved phenylalanine or tryptophan. The chain joins TRBV20-1 to TRBJ1-5; no firm D call. The CDR3 runs to 12 residues. From germline, CDR1 is DFQATT and CDR2 SNEGSKA (reference sequence). The V end was cut by 2 bases, the J end by 3 bases, with 5 bases between. The CDR3 nucleotides read TGCAGTGCTAGACGGGACAATCAGCCCCAGCATTCT. Its protein is CSARRDNQPQHS.

The J gene is TRBJ1-4, the V gene TRBV6-1; perhaps TRBD1 as D (6 bases). V lost 1 base to trimming and J lost 8 bases, with 11 bases between them. Germline V lookup: CDR1 MNHNS, CDR2 SASEGT. The CDR3 contains 14 residues. CDR3 nucleotides: TGTGCCAGCAGTGAAGGACAGGTCGGAGAAAAACTGTTTTTT. Amino acids: CASSEGQVGEKLFF.

As concerns this clonotype: An end of the junction differs from the germline gene, which may be a read error. The chain carries TRBV7-9 and TRBJ2-1; TRBD1 matches at 7 bases. The CDR3 consists of 15 residues. Looked up from germline, CDR1 is SEHNR and CDR2 is FQNEAQ (reference sequence). The CDR3 coding sequence is TGTGCCAGCAGCTTAGACGCGACAGGGCACAATGACCAGTTCTTC. Protein product: CASSLDATGHNDQFF.

V usage is TRBV12-3 or TRBV12-4 and J usage is TRBJ1-5; 8 positions agree with TRBD1. The CDR3 runs 19 residues. The J segment lost 0 bases and the V segment lost 2 bases, leaving 12 bases of the junction unmatched. The CDR3 nucleotides read TGTGCCAGCAGTTTATTTGGGACAGGCCAAAGGGATAGCAATCAGCCCCAGCATTTT. Translated, it gives CASSLFGTGQRDSNQPQHF.

The sample holds many counts of this clonotype. The chain uses TRBV6-2 or TRBV6-3 and TRBJ1-1, with 8 bases identical to TRBD1. The germline gives CDR1 MNHEY, CDR2 SVGEGT. V shed 2 bases, J shed 3 bases, and the junction held 2 bases outside the gene matches. The CDR3 length is 14 residues. The CDR3 DNA is TGTGCCAGCAGTTACCGGGACAGGTACACTGAAGCTTTCTTT. This translates into CASSYRDRYTEAFF.

This clonotype appeared a few times. The chain joins TRBV29-1 to TRBJ2-5; D may be TRBD1 or TRBD2 (5 bases each). Per germline, CDR1 SQVTM and CDR2 ANQGSEA. V was shortened by 6 bases and J by 5 bases, with 13 bases between the two germline ends. The CDR3 extends over 12 amino acids. The CDR3 region is CSVRRESETQYF. The CDR3 bases are TGCAGCGTACGCAGGGAGTCCGAGACCCAGTACTTC.

This clonotype was picked up many times. The chain carries TRBV5-1 and TRBJ2-5, with 7 bases that match TRBD1. Per germline, CDR1 SGHRS and CDR2 YFSETQ. V lost 1 base, J lost 3 bases, and 6 bases stayed unmatched. This CDR3 spans 15 amino acids. CDR3 sequence: CASSLTGVFEETQYF. In DNA, the CDR3 is TGCGCCAGCAGCTTGACAGGGGTTTTCGAAGAGACCCAGTACTTC.

V usage is TRBV30 and J usage is TRBJ2-1; TRBD1 is a possible D gene (6 bases). V gave up 2 bases and J gave up 3 bases, with 11 bases separating them. The CDR3 runs 14 residues. The germline gives CDR1 GTSNPN, CDR2 SVGIG (reference sequence). This CDR3 is CAWSLDRRYNEQFF. The DNA for the CDR3 is TGTGCCTGGAGTTTAGACAGGCGCTACAATGAGCAGTTCTTC.

This chain joins TRBV20-1 and TRBJ1-5, with D perhaps TRBD1 (5 bases). V lost 1 base to trimming and J lost 9 bases, with 16 bases between them. Germline lookup yields CDR1 DFQATT and CDR2 SNEGSKA (reference sequence). CDR3 length: 14 residues. The CDR3 DNA follows: TGCAGTGCTAGAGGGGGGTGGGTCGAGGGGCCCCAGCATTTT. Protein sequence: CSARGGWVEGPQHF.

This clonotype was picked up a small number of times. The chain joins TRBV7-2 to TRBJ2-3, with D perhaps assigned TRBD1 or TRBD2 (5 bases each). This CDR3 spans 15 amino acids. The V end lost 3 bases, the J end lost 4 bases, and 14 bases lay between the germline ends. Per germline, CDR1 SGHTA and CDR2 FQGNSA. The CDR3 coding sequence is TGTGCCAGCAGCTTGGCCGGGACCCCCCCAGATACGCAGTATTTT. Translated, it gives CASSLAGTPPDTQYF.

The CDR3 spells CASSPTARREGTEAFF. The CDR3 nucleotides are TGTGCCAGCTCACCAACGGCCCGGAGGGAAGGCACTGAAGCTTTCTTT. This chain joins TRBV18 and TRBJ1-1; D remains unclear. V lost 2 bases and J 4 bases, leaving 17 bases between the germline ends. Germline CDR1 is KGHSH and CDR2 is LQKENI. CDR3 size: 16 residues. Combining the CDR3 with reference TRBV18 and TRBJ1-1 gives the whole variable domain NAGVMQNPRHLVRRRGQEARLRCSPMKGHSHVYWYRQLPEEGLKFMVYLQKENIIDESGMPKERFSAEFPKEGPSILRIQQVVRGDSAAYFCASSPTARREGTEAFFGQGTRLTVV.

This clonotype was seen at least ten times. The CDR3 DNA is TGCAGTGCTACCAACAACTATGGCTACACCTTC. Its protein product is CSATNNYGYTF. The V call is TRBV20-1, the J call TRBJ1-2, with D unclear. Germline values: CDR1 DFQATT, CDR2 SNEGSKA (reference sequence). V shed 4 bases and J shed 2 bases, with 5 bases lying between them. The CDR3 is made up of 11 amino acids.

Many counts were recorded for this clonotype. This chain uses TRBV9 with TRBJ1-1, with D hard to call. Germline V lookup: CDR1 SGDLS, CDR2 YYNGEE. Between the trimmed V and J ends, which lost 0 bases and 1 base, there was a span of 10 bases. The CDR3 runs 15 residues. CDR3 in DNA: TGTGCCAGCAGCGTAGGGCGACGGGGGAACACTGAAGCTTTCTTT. Its translation is CASSVGRRGNTEAFF.

The chain combines TRBV11-2 with TRBJ2-6; 10 bases are shared with TRBD1. This CDR3 is 18 amino acids long. Germline assignment: CDR1 SGHAT and CDR2 FQNNGV. Trimming cost V 0 bases and J 0 bases; bases outside gene matches: 2. CDR3 nucleotide sequence: TGTGCCAGCAGCTTAGATCGGACAGGGGGCTCTGGGGCCAACGTCCTGACTTTC. Translated, it gives CASSLDRTGGSGANVLTF.